Listed below are T cell receptor beta chains from one sample, sequenced in a study of shared clonotypes between healthy human individuals. Profiled with immunoSEQ multiplex PCR; TCRdb holds only in-frame clones, not every one. The sample records 450,000 to 600,000 clones, approximately 79% being singletons. Specimen: PBMCs. The receptor source for this set is a woman aged 40 to 50 in good health. Some clones in this sample may be carry-over from other donors' samples. Both conserved end residues are part of each CDR3.

TRBV7-9 CASSLGQGGLGGYTF
TRBV18 CASSPSTGGTNTEAFF
TRBV10-1 CASSESPLAEMSNEQFF
TRBV19 CASIQRGAGRENEQFF
TRBV5-6 CASSSRGWSTDTQYF
TRBV15 CATSIRLGPYNEQFF
TRBV30 CAWSVLAGGATDTQYF
TRBV4-1 CASKPTSENTDTQYF
TRBV7-2 CASSLATGEYGYTF
TRBV7-2 CASSLRAGILNTEAFF
TRBV25-1 CASSDWTETNYGYTF
TRBV2 CASTRSVGTDTQYF
TRBV9 CASSAGLKETQYF
TRBV5-1 CASSLAGTSSYEQYF
TRBV7-8 CASSLTAEKLFF
TRBV11-2 CASSLGGVDVVYEQYF
TRBV6-4 CASSLTGDGANVLTF
TRBV7-6 CASSPPGSGNEQFF
TRBV12-1 CASTTRDRGNQPQHF
TRBV9 CASSVAYGAYEQYF
TRBV27 CASSSPGQGGSYEQYF
TRBV11-2 CASSLTSGRGDTQYF
TRBV28 CALSDSNQPQHF
TRBV2 CASIRDRDTEAFF
TRBV5-1 CASSLVGTGTQETQYF
TRBV15 CATSRDRGELLYEQYF
TRBV5-4 CASRPLAGGTQYF
TRBV5-1 CASSSSPGYSYEQYF
TRBV7-3 CASSSPEETQYF
TRBV30 CAWNLLGGEQYF
TRBV27 CASSSLAAASRQYF
TRBV27 CASSLWGRGQETQYF
TRBV10-3 CAIGIGGGYEQYF
TRBV2 CASTDRTGANYGYTF
TRBV19 CASSIAGPSYEQYF
TRBV7-8 CASSLAGDSVYEQYF
TRBV11-3 CASSLDPEGTYKLAKNIQYF
TRBV19 CASSTLGSMNTEAFF
TRBV28 CASSLIGGRYNEQFF
TRBV28 CASTHGLAGSNEQFF
TRBV28 CASRPTGTGVEQYF